This TCR beta chain was sequenced for a study of metastatic and nonmetastatic thyroid tumors. About the research overall: Repertoires of blood and of tissue (tumor or nodule) from malignant and benign thyroid patients were compared.

Nobody among the patients had been given any treatment before thyroid surgery. There are a few counts of this clone. Germline-derived CDR1 and CDR2 are MNHEY and SVGAGI. Trimming removed 2 bases from V and 3 bases from J, with 8 bases in between. The CDR3 loop spans 14 amino acids. In the original analysis: The study took CDR3 differences across clinicopathological groups and made a distant-metastasis classifier for papillary thyroid cancer from them. Through MiXCR, TCRdb re-clonotyped the PCR reads. The V and J calls shown here were made by TCRdb, not taken from the authors' results. The repertoire holds almost 35,000 clones, with 35% as singletons.

This sequence joins TRBV6-5 and TRBJ2-1; D gene unclear. This clonotype was obtained from a female donor with papillary thyroid cancer or a benign thyroid nodule (not recorded which). Some clones in this sample may be carry-over from other donors' samples. Sequencing was done on a sample of tumor tissue. Here the CDR3 DNA reads TGTGCCAGCAGTTACGGCAGGAGCTACAATGAGCAGTTCTTC. This codes for CASSYGRSYNEQFF.